A selection of T cell receptor beta chains follows, all from one sample in a study of T cell repertoires in cytomegalovirus infection. MiXCR, applied by TCRdb to the reads, yields one record per CDR3 protein. The sample carries 550,000 to 700,000 distinct CDR3 sequences, just under 40% recorded once. These TCRs are of unknown antigen specificity. The source material was cultured PBMCs, sampled from culture after CMV antigen stimulation. The receptors were sampled from a human donor in good health (CMV status not recorded). Some clones in this sample may be carry-over from other donors' samples. The CDR3 runs from the conserved cysteine through the conserved F or W. Fields, in order: clone size, CDR3 length, V gene, J gene, CDR3 protein. Only some rows state a clone size, as once, few, many or a class for expanded clones.

-,13,TRBV29-1,TRBJ2-5,CSVDPTGLETQYF
-,13,TRBV2,TRBJ2-1,CASSEIEEEVQFF
-,17,TRBV4-1,TRBJ1-5,CASSQDVSPPGNQPQHF
-,14,TRBV4-2,TRBJ2-1,CASSPGTSLNEQFF
-,15,TRBV19,TRBJ1-3,CASSFGRSSGNTIYF
few,16,TRBV10-3,TRBJ1-5,CAISESRWGSNQPQHF
-,15,TRBV7-2,TRBJ2-3,CASTSSRGATDTQYF
-,13,TRBV4-2,TRBJ1-4,CASSGQNNEKLFF
-,15,TRBV4-2,TRBJ1-1,CASSQDKGVGTEAFF
few,15,TRBV7-2,TRBJ2-1,CASSLGVVSYNEQFF
-,16,TRBV28,TRBJ2-7,CASSLNVGGGTYEQYF
few,16,TRBV28,TRBJ2-3,CASSLSSGFDTDTQYF
-,18,TRBV7-2,TRBJ2-3,CASSFRGHGVGPPYTQYF
few,15,TRBV9,TRBJ1-3,CASSQTPSSGNTIYF
few,16,TRBV19,TRBJ1-4,CASSTAGQATEGKLFF
few,15,TRBV12-3/TRBV12-4,TRBJ2-1,CASSLVARTGNEQFF
-,15,TRBV4-1,TRBJ2-5,CASSQVAQGAETQYF
-,15,TRBV5-1,TRBJ2-3,CASSFVGQGADTQYF
few,17,TRBV6-8,TRBJ2-1,CASSRRRTGKTYNEQFF
-,13,TRBV18,TRBJ1-4,CASSTRDREKLFF
-,19,TRBV6-1,TRBJ2-3,CASSEALLRAGRSTDTQYF
-,15,TRBV11-2,TRBJ2-1,CASSLAGTLLDEQFF
-,14,TRBV6-6,TRBJ2-5,CASSPGIAGWAQYF
-,14,TRBV7-9,TRBJ1-2,CASSLEGGMIGYTF
-,17,TRBV28,TRBJ2-4,CASSLLTSGGPKNIQYF
few,13,TRBV12-3/TRBV12-4,TRBJ2-1,CASRQETYNEQFF
few,14,TRBV4-3,TRBJ2-3,CASSQLKSGHGQYF
-,17,TRBV7-6,TRBJ1-3,CASSLGWVEMRGNTIYF
few,15,TRBV7-9,TRBJ1-6,CASSFGTLYNSPLHF
-,12,TRBV12-3/TRBV12-4,TRBJ2-3,CASSSRVDTQYF
-,14,TRBV7-6,TRBJ2-7,CASSLALKGMEQYF
-,16,TRBV7-6,TRBJ2-5,CASSNPQSSRLQTQYF
once,12,TRBV20-1,TRBJ1-2,CRETGENYGYTF